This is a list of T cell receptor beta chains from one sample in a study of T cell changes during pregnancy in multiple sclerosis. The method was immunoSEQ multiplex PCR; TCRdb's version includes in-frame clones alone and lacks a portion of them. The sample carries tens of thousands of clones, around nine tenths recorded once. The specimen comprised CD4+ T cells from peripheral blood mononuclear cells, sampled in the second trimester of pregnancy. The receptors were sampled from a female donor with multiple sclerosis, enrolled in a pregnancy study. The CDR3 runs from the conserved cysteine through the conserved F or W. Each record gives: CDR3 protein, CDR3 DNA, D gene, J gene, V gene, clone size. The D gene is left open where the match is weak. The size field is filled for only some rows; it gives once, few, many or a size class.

CASSLRGNANTGELFF	TGTGCCAGCTCACTCAGGGGCAACGCGAACACCGGGGAGCTGTTTTTT	NA	TRBJ2-2	TRBV7-6	NA
CASSVLGQGRTEAFF	TGTGCCAGCAGCGTCCTCGGACAGGGGAGGACTGAAGCTTTCTTT	TRBD1	TRBJ1-1	TRBV9	NA
CASSLRDRGTEAFF	TGTGCCAGCAGCTTAAGAGACAGGGGCACTGAAGCTTTCTTT	TRBD1	TRBJ1-1	TRBV7-3	NA
CASSFPAQGSPYEQYF	TGTGCCAGCAGTTTCCCCGCGCAGGGTAGCCCCTACGAGCAGTACTTC	NA	TRBJ2-7	TRBV6-6	once
CASSLDGNYGYTF	TGTGCCAGCAGCCTTGACGGGAACTATGGCTACACCTTC	NA	TRBJ1-2	TRBV5-4	NA
CASSLVGQNYGYTF	TGCGCCAGCAGCTTGGTGGGACAGAACTATGGCTACACCTTC	TRBD1	TRBJ1-2	TRBV5-1	NA
CATLSTSGSADTQYF	TGTGCCACCCTATCGACTAGCGGGTCGGCGGATACGCAGTATTTT	TRBD2	TRBJ2-3	TRBV10-3	NA
CASSRLASGFNEKLFF	TGTGCCAGCTCACGACTAGCCTCCGGGTTTAATGAAAAACTGTTTTTT	NA	TRBJ1-4	TRBV18	NA
CSVEPRYNEQFF	TGCAGCGTTGAACCCAGGTACAATGAGCAGTTCTTC	NA	TRBJ2-1	TRBV29-1	NA
CASGLTGTGPQGYTF	TGTGCTAGTGGTTTGACCGGGACAGGGCCTCAGGGCTACACCTTC	TRBD1	TRBJ1-2	TRBV12-5	NA
CASSPGQVNEKLFF	TGTGCCAGCTCACCCGGACAGGTTAATGAAAAACTGTTTTTT	TRBD1	TRBJ1-4	TRBV18	NA
CASGGGSVGEQFF	TGTGCCAGCGGGGGCGGGAGCGTGGGTGAGCAGTTCTTC	NA	TRBJ2-1	TRBV6-4	NA
CASSSSTGLYGYTF	TGTGCCAGCAGCTCATCGACAGGTCTCTATGGCTACACCTTC	NA	TRBJ1-2	TRBV5-8	NA
CASSGRAGGRLSNEQFF	TGTGCCAGCAGTGGGAGAGCGGGGGGGAGGTTATCCAATGAGCAGTTCTTC	TRBD2	TRBJ2-1	TRBV2	NA
CASSLVRQGPRISNQPQHF	TGTGCCAGCAGCTTAGTCAGGCAGGGGCCCCGAATTAGCAATCAGCCCCAGCATTTT	NA	TRBJ1-5	TRBV7-8	NA
CADRTSNQPQHF	TGTGCAGACAGGACGAGCAATCAGCCCCAGCATTTT	NA	TRBJ1-5	TRBV6-5	few
CASSLSAPGGYTGELFF	TGCGCCAGCAGCTTGAGTGCCCCAGGGGGGTACACCGGGGAGCTGTTTTTT	NA	TRBJ2-2	TRBV5-1	NA
CASSGWGGGYTF	TGTGCCAGCAGCGGATGGGGGGGTGGCTACACCTTC	NA	TRBJ1-2	TRBV7-6	NA
CASSYGEGNQPQHF	TGTGCCAGCAGTTACGGGGAGGGGAATCAGCCCCAGCATTTT	NA	TRBJ1-5	TRBV6-5	NA
CASSIGQPYGYTF	TGTGCCAGTAGTATAGGACAGCCCTATGGCTACACCTTC	NA	TRBJ1-2	TRBV19	NA
CATSRVRTGFGYNEQFF	TGTGCCACCAGCAGAGTACGGACAGGGTTCGGGTACAATGAGCAGTTCTTC	TRBD1	TRBJ2-1	TRBV15	NA
CAIRPRTKTGMEEAFF	TGTGCCATCAGGCCCCGAACCAAAACAGGGATGGAGGAAGCTTTCTTT	NA	TRBJ1-1	TRBV10-3	once
CASSYSGVMEKLFF	TGTGCCAGCAGTTACTCCGGGGTTATGGAAAAACTGTTTTTT	NA	TRBJ1-4	TRBV6-5	NA
CASRPGQSYLNTEAFF	TGTGCCAGCAGACCAGGACAGAGCTATCTGAACACTGAAGCTTTCTTT	NA	TRBJ1-1	TRBV6-6	NA
CASSLIQGNSPLHF	TGTGCCAGCAGTTTAATCCAGGGTAATTCACCCCTCCACTTT	NA	TRBJ1-6	TRBV28	NA
CASSQDPGYGYTF	TGCGCCAGCAGCCAAGATCCAGGGTATGGCTACACCTTC	NA	TRBJ1-2	TRBV4-1	NA
CASTLGGNQPQHF	TGTGCCAGCACGTTGGGGGGGAATCAGCCCCAGCATTTT	NA	TRBJ1-5	TRBV2	NA
CASSSKGDKLFF	TGTGCCAGCAGCTCCAAGGGGGACAAACTGTTTTTT	NA	TRBJ1-4	TRBV6-6	once
CSVPVRGGSGGYTF	TGCAGCGTTCCCGTAAGAGGAGGTTCGGGTGGCTACACCTTC	NA	TRBJ1-2	TRBV29-1	once
CASSRSGGDFYGYTF	TGCGCCAGCAGCCGATCGGGGGGGGACTTCTATGGCTACACCTTC	NA	TRBJ1-2	TRBV5-1	NA
CASIYGRGRGETQYF	TGTGCCAGCATATACGGTCGGGGCAGGGGAGAGACCCAGTACTTC	NA	TRBJ2-5	TRBV2	NA
CASSLEGVYGYTF	TGTGCCAGCAGCTTAGAAGGGGTCTATGGCTACACCTTC	NA	TRBJ1-2	TRBV7-9	NA
CASSFSPGQPVEKLFF	TGTGCCAGCAGTTTTTCTCCGGGACAGCCTGTTGAAAAACTGTTTTTT	TRBD1	TRBJ1-4	TRBV6-6	NA
CASRPGTLPYEQYF	TGTGCCAGCAGACCCGGGACTCTCCCCTACGAGCAGTACTTC	NA	TRBJ2-7	TRBV6-5	once
CASSLGLVSSTDTQYF	TGCGCCAGCAGCTTGGGACTAGTCAGTAGCACAGATACGCAGTATTTT	NA	TRBJ2-3	TRBV5-1	once
CASSIAGGAAKNIQYF	TGTGCCAGTAGTATTGCGGGGGGCGCGGCCAAAAACATTCAGTACTTC	TRBD2	TRBJ2-4	TRBV19	once
CASSLEGGVGQPQHF	TGTGCCAGCAGCTTAGAAGGAGGGGTAGGTCAGCCCCAGCATTTT	NA	TRBJ1-5	TRBV7-9	NA
CASSEAIGGIHEKLFF	TGTGCCAGCAGTGAAGCGATAGGCGGCATTCATGAAAAACTGTTTTTT	NA	TRBJ1-4	TRBV2	NA
CASSFGVQETQYF	TGCGCCAGCAGCTTCGGGGTACAAGAGACCCAGTACTTC	NA	TRBJ2-5	TRBV5-1	NA
CASSPNGLAYREQFF	TGTGCCAGCAGCCCAAATGGTCTAGCGTACAGGGAGCAGTTCTTC	NA	TRBJ2-1	TRBV7-3	NA
CASSFLGPDNQPQHF	TGTGCCAGCAGTTTTCTTGGGCCGGACAATCAGCCCCAGCATTTT	NA	TRBJ1-5	TRBV28	NA
CASSEYFLGGNSPLHF	TGTGCCAGCAGTGAATATTTCCTTGGGGGGAATTCACCCCTCCACTTT	NA	TRBJ1-6	TRBV25-1	NA
CASSATTGDDQPQHF	TGTGCCAGCAGCGCTACGACAGGGGATGATCAGCCCCAGCATTTT	TRBD1	TRBJ1-5	TRBV9	NA
CASSIANRGNTIYF	TGTGCCAGTAGTATCGCGAATCGGGGAAACACCATATATTTT	NA	TRBJ1-3	TRBV19	NA
CASRNTGPNSPLHF	TGTGCCAGCAGAAACACAGGGCCGAATTCACCCCTCCACTTT	NA	TRBJ1-6	TRBV6-5	once
CASSLGRLMNTEAFF	TGTGCCAGCAGCTTGGGCCGCCTCATGAACACTGAAGCTTTCTTT	NA	TRBJ1-1	TRBV7-2	NA
CASSLTTGGGTEAFF	TGTGCCAGCAGTCTTACGACAGGGGGGGGCACTGAAGCTTTCTTT	TRBD1	TRBJ1-1	TRBV2	NA
CASSLALGTSGYEQYF	TGCGCCAGCAGCTTGGCCCTGGGGACTAGCGGGTACGAGCAGTACTTC	TRBD2	TRBJ2-7	TRBV5-1	NA
CASSLLGQGDTEAFF	TGTGCCAGCAGCTTATTGGGACAGGGGGACACTGAAGCTTTCTTT	TRBD1	TRBJ1-1	TRBV7-9	NA
CASREWNAGVILGYTF	TGTGCCAGCAGAGAATGGAATGCAGGGGTTATTCTTGGCTACACCTTC	NA	TRBJ1-2	TRBV6-1	NA
CASTSERGLLNTEAFF	TGTGCCAGCACCTCGGAAAGGGGACTACTGAACACTGAAGCTTTCTTT	NA	TRBJ1-1	TRBV7-2	once
CASSLVRLAGVTGELFF	TGTGCCAGCAGCTTAGTCCGGCTAGCGGGGGTTACCGGGGAGCTGTTTTTT	TRBD2	TRBJ2-2	TRBV7-2	NA
CASSPDRIEAFF	TGTGCCAGCTCACCGGACAGGATTGAAGCTTTCTTT	TRBD1	TRBJ1-1	TRBV18	NA
CTSSQGDSPSSGNTIYF	TGCACCAGCAGCCAAGGTGACAGCCCAAGCTCTGGAAACACCATATATTTT	NA	TRBJ1-3	TRBV1	NA
CASSLGSLAGGKTSTDTQYF	TGTGCCAGCAGCTTAGGCTCGTTAGCGGGGGGGAAAACCAGCACAGATACGCAGTATTTT	TRBD2	TRBJ2-3	TRBV11-3	NA
CASSYSPTYEQYF	TGTGCCAGCAGCTATAGTCCAACCTACGAGCAGTACTTC	NA	TRBJ2-7	TRBV9	NA
CASSLWTGGRDNEQFF	TGTGCCAGCAGCCTGTGGACGGGAGGGAGGGACAATGAGCAGTTCTTC	TRBD2	TRBJ2-1	TRBV7-9	NA
CASSQDLAGEYNEQFF	TGTGCCAGCAGCCAAGATCTAGCGGGGGAGTACAATGAGCAGTTCTTC	TRBD2	TRBJ2-1	TRBV4-2	NA
CASSVDGQPFSGNTIYF	TGTGCCAGCAGCGTCGACGGACAGCCTTTCTCTGGAAACACCATATATTTT	NA	TRBJ1-3	TRBV9	NA